This T cell receptor beta chain was recovered during a study of blood T cell repertoires in COVID-19. Sequencing used immunoSEQ multiplex PCR; TCRdb keeps in-frame clones, though not all of them. The sample has more than 200,000 clones, approximately 90% seen once. This clone was seen only once. The source of this sequence is a man in his late teens or twenties with active or convalescent COVID-19. The specimen sequenced was peripheral blood.

The chain's CDR3 is CASSYTGEADTQYF. CDR3 DNA: TGTGCCAGCAGTTATACAGGGGAGGCAGATACGCAGTATTTT. The rearrangement links TRBV6-2 or TRBV6-3 to TRBJ2-3; tentatively, D is TRBD1 (7 bases). This CDR3 is built from 14 residues. Germline V lookup: CDR1 MNHEY, CDR2 SVGEGT. V lost 3 bases, J lost 4 bases, and 11 bases lay in between.